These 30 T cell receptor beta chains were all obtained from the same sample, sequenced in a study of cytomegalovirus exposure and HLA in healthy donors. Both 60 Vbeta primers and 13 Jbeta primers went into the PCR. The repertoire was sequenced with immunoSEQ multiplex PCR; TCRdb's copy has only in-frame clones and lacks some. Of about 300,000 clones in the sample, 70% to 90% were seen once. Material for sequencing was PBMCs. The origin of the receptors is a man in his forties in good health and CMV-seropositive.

The CDR3 here is CAISAQGTGNYGYTF. The CDR3, as DNA: TGTGCCATCAGCGCGCAGGGGACAGGGAACTATGGCTACACCTTC. This sequence joins TRBV10-3 and TRBJ1-2; 9 nucleotides agree with TRBD1. Germline CDR1 and CDR2: ENHRY and SYGVKD. This CDR3 has 15 amino acids. J was trimmed by 2 bases and V by 6 bases; bases with no gene match: 7.

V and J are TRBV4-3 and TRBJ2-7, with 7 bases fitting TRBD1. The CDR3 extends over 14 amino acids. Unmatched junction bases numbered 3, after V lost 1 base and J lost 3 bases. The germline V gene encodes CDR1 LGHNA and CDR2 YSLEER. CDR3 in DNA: TGCGCCAGCAGCCAAGCAGCAGGGGGCTACGAGCAGTACTTC. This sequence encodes CASSQAAGGYEQYF.

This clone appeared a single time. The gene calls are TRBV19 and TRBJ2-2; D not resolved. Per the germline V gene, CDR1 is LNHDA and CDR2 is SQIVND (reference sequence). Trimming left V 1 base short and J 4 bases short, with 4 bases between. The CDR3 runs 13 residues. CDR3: CASSIASTGELFF. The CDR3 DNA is TGTGCCAGTAGTATAGCGAGCACCGGGGAGCTGTTTTTT.

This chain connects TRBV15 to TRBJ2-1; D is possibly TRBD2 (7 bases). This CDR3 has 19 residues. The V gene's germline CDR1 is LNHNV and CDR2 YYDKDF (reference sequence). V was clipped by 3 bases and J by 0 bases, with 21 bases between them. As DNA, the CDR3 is TGTGCCACCAGCAGGAAGGGGGGGGCGCAGAAGAGCTCCTACAATGAGCAGTTCTTC. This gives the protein CATSRKGGAQKSSYNEQFF.

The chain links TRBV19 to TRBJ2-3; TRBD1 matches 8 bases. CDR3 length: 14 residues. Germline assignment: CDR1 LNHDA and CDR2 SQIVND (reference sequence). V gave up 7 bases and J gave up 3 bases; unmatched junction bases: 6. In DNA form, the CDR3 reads TGTGCCAGTACCGACAGGGGTGGAACAGATACGCAGTATTTT. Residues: CASTDRGGTDTQYF.

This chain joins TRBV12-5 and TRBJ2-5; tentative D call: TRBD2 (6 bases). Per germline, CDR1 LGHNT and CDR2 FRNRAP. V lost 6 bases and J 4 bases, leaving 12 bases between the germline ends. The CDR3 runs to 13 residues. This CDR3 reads CASGLEGGETQYF. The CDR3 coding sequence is TGTGCTAGTGGCCTCGAGGGAGGAGAGACCCAGTACTTC. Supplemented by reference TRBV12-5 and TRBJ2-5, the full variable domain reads DARVTQTPRHKVTEMGQEVTMRCQPILGHNTVFWYRQTMMQGLELLAYFRNRAPLDDSGMPKDRFSAEMPDATLATLKIQPSEPRDSAVYFCASGLEGGETQYFGPGTRLLVL.

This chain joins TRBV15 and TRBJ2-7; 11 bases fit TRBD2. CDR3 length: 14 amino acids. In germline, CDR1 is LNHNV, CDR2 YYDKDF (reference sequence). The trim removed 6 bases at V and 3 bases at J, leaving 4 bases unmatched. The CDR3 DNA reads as TGTGCCACCAGTACTAGCGGGAGATTCTACGAGCAGTACTTC. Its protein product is CATSTSGRFYEQYF.

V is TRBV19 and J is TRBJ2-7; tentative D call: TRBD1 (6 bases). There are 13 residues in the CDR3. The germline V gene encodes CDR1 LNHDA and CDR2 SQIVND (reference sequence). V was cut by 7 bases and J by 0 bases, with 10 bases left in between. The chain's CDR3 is CASTRTDSYEQYF. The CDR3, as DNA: TGTGCCAGTACTAGGACAGACTCCTACGAGCAGTACTTC.

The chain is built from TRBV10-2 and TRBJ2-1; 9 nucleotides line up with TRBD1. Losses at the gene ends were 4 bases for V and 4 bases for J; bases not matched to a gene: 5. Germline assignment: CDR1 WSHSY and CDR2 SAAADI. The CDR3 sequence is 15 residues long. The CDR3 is CASSVGQGWYNEQFF. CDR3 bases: TGCGCCAGCAGTGTGGGACAGGGATGGTACAATGAGCAGTTCTTC.

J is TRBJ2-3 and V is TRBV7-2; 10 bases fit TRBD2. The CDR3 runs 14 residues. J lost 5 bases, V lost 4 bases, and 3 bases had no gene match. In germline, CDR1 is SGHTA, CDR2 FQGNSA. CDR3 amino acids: CASSSLAGEDTQYF. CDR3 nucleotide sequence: TGTGCCAGCAGCTCTCTAGCGGGAGAAGATACGCAGTATTTT.

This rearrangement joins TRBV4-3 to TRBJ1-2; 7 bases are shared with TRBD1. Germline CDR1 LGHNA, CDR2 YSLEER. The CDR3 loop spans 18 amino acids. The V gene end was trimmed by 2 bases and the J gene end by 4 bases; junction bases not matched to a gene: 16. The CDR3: CASSQTGDLTGASYGYTF. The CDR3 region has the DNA TGCGCCAGCAGCCAAACGGGGGACCTTACAGGGGCCAGCTATGGCTACACCTTC.

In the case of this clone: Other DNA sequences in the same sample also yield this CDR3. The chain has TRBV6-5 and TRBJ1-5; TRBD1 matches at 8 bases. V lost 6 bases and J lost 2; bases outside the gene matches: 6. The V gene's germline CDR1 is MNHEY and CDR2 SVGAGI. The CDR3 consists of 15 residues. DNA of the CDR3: TGTGCCAGCAGCTCCGACAGGGGAGGCAATCAGCCCCAGCATTTT. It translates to CASSSDRGGNQPQHF.

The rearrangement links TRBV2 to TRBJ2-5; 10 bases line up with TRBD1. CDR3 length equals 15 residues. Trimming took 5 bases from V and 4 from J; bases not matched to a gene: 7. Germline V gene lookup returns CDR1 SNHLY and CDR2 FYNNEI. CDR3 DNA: TGTGCCAGCAGTTCGACAGGGGGCGGTGGAGAGACCCAGTACTTC. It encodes CASSSTGGGGETQYF. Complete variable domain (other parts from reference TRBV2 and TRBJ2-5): EPEVTQTPSHQVTQMGQEVILRCVPISNHLYFYWYRQILGQKVEFLVSFYNNEISEKSEIFDDQFSVERPDGSNFTLKIRSTKLEDSAMYFCASSSTGGGGETQYFGPGTRLLVL.

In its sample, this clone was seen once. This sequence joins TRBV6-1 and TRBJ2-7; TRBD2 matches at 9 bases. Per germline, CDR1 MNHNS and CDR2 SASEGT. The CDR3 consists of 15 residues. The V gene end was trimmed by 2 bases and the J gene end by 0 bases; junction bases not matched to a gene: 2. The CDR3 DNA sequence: TGTGCCAGCAGTGAACTAGCGGGAAGCTCCTACGAGCAGTACTTC. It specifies CASSELAGSSYEQYF.

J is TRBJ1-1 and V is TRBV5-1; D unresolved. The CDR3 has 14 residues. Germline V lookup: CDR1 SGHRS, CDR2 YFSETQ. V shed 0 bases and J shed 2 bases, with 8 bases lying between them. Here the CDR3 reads CASSLASTNTEAFF. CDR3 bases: TGCGCCAGCAGCTTGGCCTCAACAAACACTGAAGCTTTCTTT.

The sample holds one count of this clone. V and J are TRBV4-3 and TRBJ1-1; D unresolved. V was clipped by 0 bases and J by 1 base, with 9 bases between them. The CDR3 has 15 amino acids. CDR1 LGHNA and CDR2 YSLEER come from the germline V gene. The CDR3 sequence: CASSQDGQSNTEAFF. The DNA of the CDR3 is TGCGCCAGCAGCCAAGATGGGCAGTCGAACACTGAAGCTTTCTTT.

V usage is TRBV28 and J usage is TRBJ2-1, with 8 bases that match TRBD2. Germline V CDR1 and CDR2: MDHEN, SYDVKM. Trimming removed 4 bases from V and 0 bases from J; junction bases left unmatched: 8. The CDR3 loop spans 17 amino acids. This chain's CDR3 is CASSYVSGGSSYNEQFF. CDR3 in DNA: TGTGCCAGCAGTTATGTAAGCGGGGGTAGCTCCTACAATGAGCAGTTCTTC.

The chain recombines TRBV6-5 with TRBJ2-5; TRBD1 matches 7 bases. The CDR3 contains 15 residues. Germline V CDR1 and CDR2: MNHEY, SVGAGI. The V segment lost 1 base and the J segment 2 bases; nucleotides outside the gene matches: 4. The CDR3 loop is CASSYFDRVQETQYF. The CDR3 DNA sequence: TGTGCCAGCAGTTACTTCGACAGGGTTCAAGAGACCCAGTACTTC.

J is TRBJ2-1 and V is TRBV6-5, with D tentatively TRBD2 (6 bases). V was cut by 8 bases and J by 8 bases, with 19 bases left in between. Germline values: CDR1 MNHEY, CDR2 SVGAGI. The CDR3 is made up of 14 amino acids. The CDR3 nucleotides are TGTGCCAGCGGGACGGGAGTAGAGTCGGATGAGCAGTTCTTC. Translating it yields CASGTGVESDEQFF.

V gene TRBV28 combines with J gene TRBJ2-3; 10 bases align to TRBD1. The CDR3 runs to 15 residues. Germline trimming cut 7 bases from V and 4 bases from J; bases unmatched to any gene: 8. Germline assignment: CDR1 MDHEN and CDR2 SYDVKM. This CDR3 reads CASIPRGTGADTQYF. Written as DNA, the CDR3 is TGTGCCAGCATTCCGAGGGGGACAGGGGCAGATACGCAGTATTTT.

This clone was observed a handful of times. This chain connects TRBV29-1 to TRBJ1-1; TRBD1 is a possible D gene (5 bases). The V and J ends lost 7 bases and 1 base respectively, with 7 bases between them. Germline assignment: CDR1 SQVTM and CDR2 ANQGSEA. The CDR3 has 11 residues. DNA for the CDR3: TGCAGCGCCCAGGGGAACACTGAAGCTTTCTTT. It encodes CSAQGNTEAFF.

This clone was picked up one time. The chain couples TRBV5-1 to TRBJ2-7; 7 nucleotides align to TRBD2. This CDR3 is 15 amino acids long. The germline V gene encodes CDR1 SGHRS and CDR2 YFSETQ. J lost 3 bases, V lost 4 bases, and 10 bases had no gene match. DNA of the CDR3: TGCGCCAGCAGCGCTGGGGCAGGGACTATCTACGAGCAGTACTTC. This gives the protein CASSAGAGTIYEQYF.

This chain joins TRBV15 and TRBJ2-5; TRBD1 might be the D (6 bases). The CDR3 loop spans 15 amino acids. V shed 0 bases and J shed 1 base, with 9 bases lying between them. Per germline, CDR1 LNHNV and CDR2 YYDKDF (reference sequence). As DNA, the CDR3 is TGTGCCACCAGCAGAGATGGGGGCACCCAAGAGACCCAGTACTTC. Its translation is CATSRDGGTQETQYF.

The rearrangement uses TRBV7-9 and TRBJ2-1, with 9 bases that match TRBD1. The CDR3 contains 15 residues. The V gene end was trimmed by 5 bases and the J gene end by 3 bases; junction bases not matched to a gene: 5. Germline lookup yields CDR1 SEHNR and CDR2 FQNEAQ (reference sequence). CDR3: CASSGQGPFYNEQFF. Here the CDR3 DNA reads TGTGCCAGCAGCGGACAGGGGCCTTTCTACAATGAGCAGTTCTTC.

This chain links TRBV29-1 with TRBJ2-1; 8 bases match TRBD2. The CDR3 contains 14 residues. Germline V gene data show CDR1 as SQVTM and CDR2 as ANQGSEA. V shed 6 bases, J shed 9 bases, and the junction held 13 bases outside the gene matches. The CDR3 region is CSVEREFSSGEQFF. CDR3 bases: TGCAGCGTAGAGCGGGAGTTTTCATCTGGTGAGCAGTTCTTC.

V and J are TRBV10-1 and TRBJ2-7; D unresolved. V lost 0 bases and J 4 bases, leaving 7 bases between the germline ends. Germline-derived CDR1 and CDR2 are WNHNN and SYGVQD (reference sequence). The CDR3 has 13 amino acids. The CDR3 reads CASSESPGYEQYF. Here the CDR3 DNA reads TGCGCCAGCAGTGAGTCTCCCGGTTACGAGCAGTACTTC.

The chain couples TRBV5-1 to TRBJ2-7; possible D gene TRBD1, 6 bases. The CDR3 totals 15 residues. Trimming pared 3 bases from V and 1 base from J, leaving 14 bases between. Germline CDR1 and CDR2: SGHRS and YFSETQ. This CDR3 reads CASSSRQGLSYEQYF. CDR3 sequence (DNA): TGCGCCAGCAGCTCCCGGCAGGGGCTGTCCTACGAGCAGTACTTC. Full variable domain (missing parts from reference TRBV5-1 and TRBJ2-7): KAGVTQTPRYLIKTRGQQVTLSCSPISGHRSVSWYQQTPGQGLQFLFEYFSETQRNKGNFPGRFSGRQFSNSRSEMNVSTLELGDSALYLCASSSRQGLSYEQYFGPGTRLTVT.

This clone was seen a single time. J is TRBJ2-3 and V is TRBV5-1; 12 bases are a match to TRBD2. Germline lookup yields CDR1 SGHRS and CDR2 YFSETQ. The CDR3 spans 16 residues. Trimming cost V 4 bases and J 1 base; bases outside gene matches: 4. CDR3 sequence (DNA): TGCGCCAGCAGCAGGGGGACTAGCGGGCGCACAGATACGCAGTATTTT. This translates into CASSRGTSGRTDTQYF.

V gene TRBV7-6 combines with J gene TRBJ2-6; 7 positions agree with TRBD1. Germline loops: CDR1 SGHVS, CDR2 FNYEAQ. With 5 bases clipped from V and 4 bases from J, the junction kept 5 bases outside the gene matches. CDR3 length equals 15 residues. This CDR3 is CASSLEGAGANVLTF. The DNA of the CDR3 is TGTGCCAGCAGCCTTGAGGGGGCCGGGGCCAACGTCCTGACTTTC.

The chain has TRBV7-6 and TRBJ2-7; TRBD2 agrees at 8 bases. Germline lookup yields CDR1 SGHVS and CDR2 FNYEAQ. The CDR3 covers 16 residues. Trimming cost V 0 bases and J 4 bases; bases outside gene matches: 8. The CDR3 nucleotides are TGTGCCAGCAGCTTAGCTCCGGGAGGGCTGGGTTACGAGCAGTACTTC. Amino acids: CASSLAPGGLGYEQYF.